This is a list of T cell receptor beta chains from one sample in a study of PD-L1 blockade in urothelial cancer. Using immunoSEQ multiplex PCR, the repertoire was profiled, and TCRdb retains in-frame clones only, with some absent. In the table there are about 52,000 clones, approximately 75% of which are singletons. The specimen comprised PBMCs, sampled around atezolizumab (anti-PD-L1) treatment. These receptors were obtained from a man in his 70s with urothelial cancer. CDR3s include the opening cysteine and the closing phenylalanine or tryptophan. D genes are given only for firm matches. Clone size is not always given. Where it is, it says once, few, many or a class for expanded clones.

d_call	v_call	clone_size	j_call	cdr3_aa	cdr3_nt
.	TRBV2	.	TRBJ2-7	CASSGRGAEQYF	TGTGCCAGCAGTGGCCGGGGAGCCGAGCAGTACTTC
.	TRBV7-9	.	TRBJ1-2	CASSLARRGLEVYTF	TGTGCCAGCAGCTTAGCGCGGCGGGGACTGGAGGTCTACACCTTC
TRBD2	TRBV7-7	.	TRBJ2-1	CASSLAGGGMNEQFF	TGTGCTAGCAGCTTAGCGGGAGGGGGAATGAATGAGCAGTTCTTC
TRBD2	TRBV7-6	.	TRBJ2-1	CASSRLAGGGYNEQFF	TGTGCCAGCAGCCGACTAGCGGGGGGTGGGTACAATGAGCAGTTCTTC
.	TRBV30	.	TRBJ2-4	CAWSDFDGQLAKNIQYF	TGTGCCTGGAGTGACTTCGACGGACAGCTAGCCAAAAACATTCAGTACTTC
.	TRBV6-1	.	TRBJ2-5	CASSEVGRVQETQYF	TGTGCCAGCAGTGAAGTAGGCAGGGTACAAGAGACCCAGTACTTC
TRBD1	TRBV7-3	.	TRBJ1-2	CASSLTGRDRGSYGYTF	TGTGCCAGCAGCTTAACTGGGCGGGACAGGGGTAGCTATGGCTACACCTTC
TRBD2	TRBV25-1	.	TRBJ2-1	CASRTSGGEQFF	TGTGCCAGCAGGACTAGCGGGGGTGAGCAGTTCTTC
.	TRBV9	.	TRBJ2-3	CASSSQKSTDTQYF	TGTGCCAGCAGCTCTCAGAAGTCCACAGATACGCAGTATTTT
.	TRBV6-6	.	TRBJ2-2	CASSSPTPRGSGELFF	TGTGCCAGCAGTTCCCCAACCCCAAGGGGGTCTGGGGAGCTGTTTTTT
TRBD2	TRBV11-2	.	TRBJ2-3	CASSLQRGRTDTQYF	TGTGCCAGCAGCCTGCAGCGGGGACGCACAGATACGCAGTATTTT
TRBD2	TRBV9	few	TRBJ2-1	CASSVASGGAGRGNEQFF	TGTGCCAGCAGCGTAGCTAGCGGGGGGGCCGGGAGGGGGAATGAGCAGTTCTTC
.	TRBV28	.	TRBJ1-5	CAGDFHQPQHF	TGTGCCGGGGACTTCCATCAGCCCCAGCATTTT
.	TRBV5-5	.	TRBJ1-1	CASSFLVSTNTEAFF	TGTGCCAGCAGCTTCTTGGTCAGTACGAACACTGAAGCTTTCTTT
TRBD2	TRBV5-1	.	TRBJ2-3	CASASGGTDTQYF	TGCGCCAGCGCTAGCGGGGGCACAGATACGCAGTATTTT
TRBD1	TRBV5-1	.	TRBJ2-7	CASSKGDRDHEQYF	TGCGCCAGCAGCAAAGGGGACAGGGACCACGAGCAGTACTTC
TRBD2	TRBV4-2	.	TRBJ2-7	CASSLQAGLAGNHEQYF	TGTGCCAGCAGCCTTCAAGCCGGACTAGCGGGGAACCACGAGCAGTACTTC
.	TRBV28	.	TRBJ1-1	CASSATGGAEAEAFF	TGTGCCAGCAGCGCCACCGGAGGGGCCGAGGCTGAAGCTTTCTTT
.	TRBV6-1	.	TRBJ1-4	CASSAGASEKLFF	TGTGCCAGCAGTGCAGGGGCATCTGAAAAACTGTTTTTT
TRBD1	TRBV4-1	.	TRBJ1-4	CASSQEGTGDEKLFF	TGCGCCAGCAGCCAAGAGGGGACAGGCGATGAAAAACTGTTTTTT
TRBD2	TRBV19	.	TRBJ2-5	CASRRTSGIETQYF	TGTGCCAGTAGGCGGACTAGCGGGATCGAGACCCAGTACTTC
.	TRBV5-1	medium-sized	TRBJ2-2	CASSPEGAGELFF	TGCGCCAGCAGCCCGGAAGGGGCCGGGGAGCTGTTTTTT
TRBD1	TRBV7-3	.	TRBJ2-7	CASSPRGGQTYEQYF	TGTGCCAGCAGCCCCCGTGGGGGACAGACCTACGAGCAGTACTTC
.	TRBV11-2	.	TRBJ2-1	CASSWGREDNEQFF	TGTGCCAGCAGCTGGGGCAGGGAGGACAATGAGCAGTTCTTC
.	TRBV28	.	TRBJ1-1	CASSLGLGRGMNTEAFF	TGTGCCAGCAGTTTAGGTCTAGGTCGAGGGATGAACACTGAAGCTTTCTTT
TRBD2	TRBV5-6	few	TRBJ2-5	CASSPGLEETQYF	TGTGCCAGCAGCCCCGGACTAGAAGAGACCCAGTACTTC
.	TRBV4-1	once	TRBJ2-3	CASRRAVGTDTQYF	TGCGCCAGCAGGAGAGCTGTTGGCACAGATACGCAGTATTTT
TRBD2	TRBV4-2	.	TRBJ2-2	CASSLSGGAGTGELFF	TGTGCCAGCAGCCTTAGCGGGGGGGCGGGCACCGGGGAGCTGTTTTTT
.	TRBV12-2	.	TRBJ1-4	CASRSEETARTNEKLFF	TGTGCAAGTCGCTCCGAGGAGACCGCAAGGACAAATGAAAAACTGTTTTTT
.	TRBV18	.	TRBJ2-3	CASSPGAAPSTDTQYF	TGTGCCAGCTCACCGGGAGCAGCGCCTAGCACAGATACGCAGTATTTT
TRBD1	TRBV7-2	.	TRBJ1-5	CASSASGQGRGQPQHF	TGTGCCAGCAGCGCCTCAGGACAGGGTCGGGGTCAGCCCCAGCATTTT
.	TRBV15	.	TRBJ2-4	CATSSPGTPNIQYF	TGTGCCACCAGCAGTCCCGGGACACCAAACATTCAGTACTTC
.	TRBV5-1	.	TRBJ2-1	CASSFGTGPDNEQFF	TGCGCCAGCAGCTTTGGAACAGGGCCAGACAATGAGCAGTTCTTC